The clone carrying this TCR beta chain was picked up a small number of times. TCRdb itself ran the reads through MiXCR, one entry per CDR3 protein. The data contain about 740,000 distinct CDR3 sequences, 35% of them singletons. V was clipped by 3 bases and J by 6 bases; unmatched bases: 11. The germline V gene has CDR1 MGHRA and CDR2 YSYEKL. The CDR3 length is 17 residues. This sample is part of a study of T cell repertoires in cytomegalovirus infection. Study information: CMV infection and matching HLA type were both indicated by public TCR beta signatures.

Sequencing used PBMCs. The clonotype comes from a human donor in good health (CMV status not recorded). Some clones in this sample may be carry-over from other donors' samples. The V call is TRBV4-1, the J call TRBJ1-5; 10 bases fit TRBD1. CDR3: CASSHRQGASEIQPQHF. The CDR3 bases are TGCGCCAGCAGCCATAGACAGGGGGCATCTGAGATTCAGCCCCAGCATTTT.